Listed here are 9 T cell receptor beta chains from one sample, sequenced in a study of cytomegalovirus exposure and HLA in healthy donors. The PCR had 60 Vbeta and 13 Jbeta primers. Using immunoSEQ multiplex PCR, the repertoire was profiled, and TCRdb retains in-frame clones only, with some absent. The sample includes about 190,000 clones, approximately 70% of them seen just once. Sequenced sample: PBMCs. The receptors were gathered from a woman aged 25 to 39 in good health and CMV-seropositive.

DNA of the CDR3: TGCGCCAGCAGCTTGGATGGACAGGGTTGGAATTCACCCCTCCACTTT. Translating gives CASSLDGQGWNSPLHF. This chain links TRBV5-1 with TRBJ1-6; TRBD1 aligns across 8 bases. The V and J ends lost 0 bases and 7 bases, in that order; junction bases with no gene match: 6. CDR1 is SGHRS, CDR2 YFSETQ, per germline. This CDR3 is 16 amino acids long.

This clone was seen a few times. The CDR3 region is CASSPNRVNTEAFF. In DNA form, the CDR3 reads TGTGCCAGCTCACCAAACAGGGTGAACACTGAAGCTTTCTTT. The rearrangement joins TRBV18 to TRBJ1-1; possible D gene TRBD1, 6 bases. The CDR3 contains 14 residues. In germline, CDR1 is KGHSH, CDR2 LQKENI. V dropped 2 bases and J dropped 0 bases, with 7 bases sitting between them.

DNA for the CDR3: TGTGCCAGCAGCGTTTGGCCGCCCAATGAAAAACTGTTTTTT. Amino acid sequence: CASSVWPPNEKLFF. The V call is TRBV11-2, the J call TRBJ1-4; D gene unclear. This CDR3 contains 14 residues. V lost 5 bases to trimming and J lost 5 bases, with 12 bases between them. Germline values: CDR1 SGHAT, CDR2 FQNNGV. The full variable domain, rest sourced from reference TRBV11-2 and TRBJ1-4, is EAGVAQSPRYKIIEKRQSVAFWCNPISGHATLYWYQQILGQGPKLLIQFQNNGVVDDSQLPKDRFSAERLKGVDSTLKIQPAKLEDSAVYLCASSVWPPNEKLFFGSGTQLSVL.

The chain combines TRBV4-1 with TRBJ2-7, with D perhaps TRBD2 (6 bases). Germline CDR1 is MGHRA and CDR2 is YSYEKL. The CDR3 has 15 amino acids. The V end lost 1 base, the J end lost 2 bases, and 12 bases lay between the germline ends. CDR3 sequence: CASSQVLASTYEQYF. The CDR3 DNA is TGCGCCAGCAGCCAAGTGCTAGCGAGCACCTACGAGCAGTACTTC.

The genes are TRBV28 and TRBJ1-1; D gene ambiguous. CDR1 and CDR2 from the germline V gene are MDHEN and SYDVKM. The CDR3 has 15 amino acids. Trimming cost V 3 bases and J 3 bases, with 14 bases left between them. The CDR3 region has the DNA TGTGCCAGCAGTTTTCGCGGGGTATTATACACTGAAGCTTTCTTT. It is translated as CASSFRGVLYTEAFF.

V usage is TRBV4-1 and J usage is TRBJ1-6; D is possibly TRBD1 (5 bases). V was shortened by 2 bases and J by 10 bases, with 15 bases between the two germline ends. The CDR3 spans 15 residues. Germline-derived CDR1 and CDR2 are MGHRA and YSYEKL. The CDR3 region is CASSQLFQGDSPLHF. Written as DNA, the CDR3 is TGCGCCAGCAGCCAACTCTTTCAGGGTGACTCACCCCTCCACTTT.

A single count supports this clone. This chain links TRBV5-4 with TRBJ2-4; D is undetermined. Per germline, CDR1 SGHNT and CDR2 YYREEE (reference sequence). V was pared by 1 base and J by 6 bases, with 2 bases between. CDR3 size: 11 residues. The CDR3 DNA is TGTGCCAGCAGCTTGCTAAACATTCAGTACTTC. This codes for CASSLLNIQYF.

The chain joins TRBV4-1 to TRBJ2-1; TRBD2 agrees at 9 bases. V lost 0 bases and J lost 2; bases outside the gene matches: 2. CDR1 and CDR2 (germline): MGHRA, YSYEKL. This CDR3 spans 16 amino acids. This CDR3 reads CASSQDLAGTYNEQFF. The CDR3 DNA reads as TGCGCCAGCAGCCAAGATCTAGCGGGAACCTACAATGAGCAGTTCTTC.

The rearrangement links TRBV7-9 to TRBJ2-6, with 7 bases aligning to TRBD2. Germline CDR1 reads SEHNR; CDR2 reads FQNEAQ (reference sequence). With V trimmed by 6 bases and J by 2 bases, 4 bases remained unmatched. The CDR3 has 15 residues. DNA for the CDR3: TGTGCCAGCAGTTACACTAGCGCTGGGGCCAACGTCCTGACTTTC. Translation gives CASSYTSAGANVLTF.